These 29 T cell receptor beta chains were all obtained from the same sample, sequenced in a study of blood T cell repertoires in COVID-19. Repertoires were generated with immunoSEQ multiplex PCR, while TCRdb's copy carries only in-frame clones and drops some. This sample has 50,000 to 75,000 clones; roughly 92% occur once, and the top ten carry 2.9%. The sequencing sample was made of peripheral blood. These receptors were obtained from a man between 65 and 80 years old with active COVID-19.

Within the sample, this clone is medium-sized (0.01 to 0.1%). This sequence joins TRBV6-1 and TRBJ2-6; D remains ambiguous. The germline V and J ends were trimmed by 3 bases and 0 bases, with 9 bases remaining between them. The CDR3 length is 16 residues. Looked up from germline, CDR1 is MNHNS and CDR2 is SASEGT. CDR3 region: CASSELGTSGANVLTF. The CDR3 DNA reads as TGTGCCAGCAGTGAGTTGGGCACCTCTGGGGCCAACGTCCTGACTTTC.

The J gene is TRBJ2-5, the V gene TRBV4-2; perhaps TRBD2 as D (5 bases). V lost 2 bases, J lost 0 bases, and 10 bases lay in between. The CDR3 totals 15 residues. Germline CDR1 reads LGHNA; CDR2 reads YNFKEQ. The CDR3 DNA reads TGTGCCAGCAGCCAACCGACGGGAAACCAAGAGACCCAGTACTTC. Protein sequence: CASSQPTGNQETQYF.

Here the CDR3 reads CASVRAGGYNEQFF. Written as DNA, the CDR3 is TGTGCCAGCGTAAGGGCCGGGGGGTACAATGAGCAGTTCTTC. The chain recombines TRBV6-6 with TRBJ2-1; 7 nucleotides agree with TRBD2. Germline CDR1 MNHNY, CDR2 SVGAGI (reference sequence). The CDR3 has 14 amino acids. After removal of 8 bases from V and 4 bases from J, the junction contained 8 bases not matched to a gene.

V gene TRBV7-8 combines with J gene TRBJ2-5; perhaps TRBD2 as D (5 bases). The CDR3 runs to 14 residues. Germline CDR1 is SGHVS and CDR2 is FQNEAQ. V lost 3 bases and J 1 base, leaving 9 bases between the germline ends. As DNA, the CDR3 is TGTGCCAGCAGCTTCTCGCTAGCCCAAGAGACCCAGTACTTC. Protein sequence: CASSFSLAQETQYF. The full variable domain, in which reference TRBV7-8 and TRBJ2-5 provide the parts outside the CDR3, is GAGVSQSPRYKVAKRGQDVALRCDPISGHVSLFWYQQALGQGPEFLTYFQNEAQLDKSGLPSDRFFAERPEGSVSTLKIQRTQQEDSAVYLCASSFSLAQETQYFGPGTRLLVL.

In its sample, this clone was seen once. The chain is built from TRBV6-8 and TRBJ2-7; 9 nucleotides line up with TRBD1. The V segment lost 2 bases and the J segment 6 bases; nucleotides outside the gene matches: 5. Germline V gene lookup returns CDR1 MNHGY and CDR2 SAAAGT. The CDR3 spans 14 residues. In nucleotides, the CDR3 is TGTGCCAGCAGTTACAGGACACAGGGGGCCGAGCAGTACGTC. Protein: CASSYRTQGAEQYV.

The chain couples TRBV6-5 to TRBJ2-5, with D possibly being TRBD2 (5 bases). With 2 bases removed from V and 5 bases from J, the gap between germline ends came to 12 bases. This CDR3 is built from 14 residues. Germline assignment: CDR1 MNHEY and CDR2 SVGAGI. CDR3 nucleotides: TGTGCCAGCAGTTACACGACCCGCGGGGAGACCCAGTACTTC. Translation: CASSYTTRGETQYF.

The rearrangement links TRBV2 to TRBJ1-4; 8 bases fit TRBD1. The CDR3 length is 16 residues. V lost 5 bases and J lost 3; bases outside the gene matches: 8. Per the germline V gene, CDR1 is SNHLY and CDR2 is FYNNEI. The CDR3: CASSSYRGWSNEKLFF. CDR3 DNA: TGTGCCAGCAGTAGTTACAGGGGGTGGTCTAATGAAAAACTGTTTTTT.

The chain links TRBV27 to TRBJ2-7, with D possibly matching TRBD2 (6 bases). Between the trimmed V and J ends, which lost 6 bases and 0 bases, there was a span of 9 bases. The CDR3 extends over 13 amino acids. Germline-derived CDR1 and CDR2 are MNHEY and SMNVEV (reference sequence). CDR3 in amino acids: CASRRGASYEQYV. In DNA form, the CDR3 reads TGTGCCAGCAGGCGCGGGGCCTCCTACGAGCAGTACGTC.

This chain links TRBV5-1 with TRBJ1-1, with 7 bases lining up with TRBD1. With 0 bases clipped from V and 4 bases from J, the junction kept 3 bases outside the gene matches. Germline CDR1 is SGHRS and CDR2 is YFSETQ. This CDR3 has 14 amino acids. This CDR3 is CASSLDRGFTEAFF. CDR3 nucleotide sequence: TGCGCCAGCAGCTTGGACAGGGGCTTCACTGAAGCTTTCTTT.

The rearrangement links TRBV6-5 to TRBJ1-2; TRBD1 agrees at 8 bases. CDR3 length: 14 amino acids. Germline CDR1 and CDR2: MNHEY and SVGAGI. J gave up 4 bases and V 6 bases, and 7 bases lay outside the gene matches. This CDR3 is CASRLGGTGYGYTF. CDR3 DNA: TGTGCCAGCAGACTTGGGGGGACAGGCTATGGCTACACCTTC.

The CDR3 bases are TGTGCCAGCACTGGCCCAGGTAACAATGAGCAGTTCTTC. It yields the protein CASTGPGNNEQFF. The chain is built from TRBV27 and TRBJ2-1; unclear D gene. The germline V gene has CDR1 MNHEY and CDR2 SMNVEV (reference sequence). V was pared by 7 bases and J by 5 bases, with 12 bases between. The CDR3 spans 13 residues.

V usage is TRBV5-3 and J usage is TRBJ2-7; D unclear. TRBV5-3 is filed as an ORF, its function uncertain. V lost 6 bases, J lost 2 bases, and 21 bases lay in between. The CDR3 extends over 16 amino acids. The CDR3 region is CARITPTKCSAYEQYF. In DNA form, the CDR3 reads TGTGCCAGAATAACTCCGACAAAATGCTCAGCCTACGAGCAGTACTTC.

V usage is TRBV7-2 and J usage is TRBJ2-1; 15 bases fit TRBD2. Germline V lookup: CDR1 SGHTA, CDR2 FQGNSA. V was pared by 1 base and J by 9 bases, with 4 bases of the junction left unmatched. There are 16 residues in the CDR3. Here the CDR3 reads CASSLVGTSGGPEQFF. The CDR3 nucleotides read TGTGCCAGCAGCTTAGTAGGGACTAGCGGGGGGCCTGAGCAGTTCTTC.

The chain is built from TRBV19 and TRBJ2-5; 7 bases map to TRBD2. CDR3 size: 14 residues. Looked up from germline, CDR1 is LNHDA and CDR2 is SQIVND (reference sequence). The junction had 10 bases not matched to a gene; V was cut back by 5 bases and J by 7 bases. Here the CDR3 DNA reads TGTGCCAGTAGTTCCATTGGGGGGAGGGCGACCCAGTACTTC. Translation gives CASSSIGGRATQYF.

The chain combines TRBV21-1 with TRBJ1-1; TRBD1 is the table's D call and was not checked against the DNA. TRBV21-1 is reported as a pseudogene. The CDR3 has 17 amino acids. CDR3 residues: CASSPHRTGGWGTEAFF. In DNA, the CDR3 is TGTGCCAGCAGCCCTCACCGGACAGGGGGCTGGGGCACTGAAGCTTTCTTT.

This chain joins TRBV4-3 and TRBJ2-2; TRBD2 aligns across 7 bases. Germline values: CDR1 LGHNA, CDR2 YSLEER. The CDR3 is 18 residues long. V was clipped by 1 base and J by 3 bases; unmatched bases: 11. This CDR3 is CASSQGEGVKAYTGELFF. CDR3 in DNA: TGCGCCAGCAGCCAAGGGGAGGGAGTTAAGGCGTACACCGGGGAGCTGTTTTTT.

The CDR3 DNA reads as TGTGCCAGCAGTTCTTGGGCCACTGAAGCTTTCTTT. Translating gives CASSSWATEAFF. The chain recombines TRBV12-3 or TRBV12-4 with TRBJ1-1; D gene ambiguous. There are 12 residues in the CDR3. The V end was cut by 4 bases, the J end by 4 bases, with 7 bases between.

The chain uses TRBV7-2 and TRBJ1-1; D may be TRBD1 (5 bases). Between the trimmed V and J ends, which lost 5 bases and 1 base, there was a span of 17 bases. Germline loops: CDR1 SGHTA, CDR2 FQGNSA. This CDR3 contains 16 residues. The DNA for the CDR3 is TGTGCCAGCAGCCGGCCCGGGACTGGCGGGAACACTGAAGCTTTCTTT. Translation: CASSRPGTGGNTEAFF. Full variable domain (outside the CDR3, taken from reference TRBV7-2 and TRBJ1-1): GAGVSQSPSNKVTEKGKDVELRCDPISGHTALYWYRQSLGQGLEFLIYFQGNSAPDKSGLPSDRFSAERTGGSVSTLTIQRTQQEDSAVYLCASSRPGTGGNTEAFFGQGTRLTVV.

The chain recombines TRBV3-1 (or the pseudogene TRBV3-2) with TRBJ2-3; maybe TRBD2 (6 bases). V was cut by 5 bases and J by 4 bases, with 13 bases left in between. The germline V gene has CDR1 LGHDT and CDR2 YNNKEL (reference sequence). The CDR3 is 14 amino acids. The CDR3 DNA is TGTGCCAGCAGCTTAAGCGGGTACGCAGATACGCAGTATTTT. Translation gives CASSLSGYADTQYF.

CDR3 region: CASSEGQGSVPYF. The CDR3 nucleotides read TGTGCCAGCAGTGAGGGACAGGGGTCCGTACCTTACTTC. The V call is TRBV2, the J call TRBJ2-4, with TRBD1 identical over 10 bases. Germline CDR1 reads SNHLY; CDR2 reads FYNNEI. The CDR3 is 13 residues long. The J segment lost 16 bases and the V segment lost 3 bases, leaving 9 bases of the junction unmatched.

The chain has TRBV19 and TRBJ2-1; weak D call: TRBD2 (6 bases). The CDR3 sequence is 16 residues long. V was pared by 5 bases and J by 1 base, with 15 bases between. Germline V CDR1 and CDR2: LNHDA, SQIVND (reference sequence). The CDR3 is CASSRWTTPSYNEQFF. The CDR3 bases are TGTGCCAGTAGTCGGTGGACTACACCATCCTACAATGAGCAGTTCTTC.

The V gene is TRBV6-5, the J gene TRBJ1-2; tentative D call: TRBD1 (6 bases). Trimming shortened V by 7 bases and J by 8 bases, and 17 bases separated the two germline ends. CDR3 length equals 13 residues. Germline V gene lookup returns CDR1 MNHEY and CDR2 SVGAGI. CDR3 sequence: CASNRAGEGGYTF. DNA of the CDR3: TGTGCCAGCAATAGGGCAGGGGAAGGAGGCTACACCTTC.

This CDR3 reads CASRSLGGRGVAGELFF. CDR3 nucleotides: TGTGCCAGCAGATCCCTTGGGGGCAGGGGGGTCGCCGGGGAGCTGTTTTTT. The rearrangement links TRBV2 to TRBJ2-2; maybe TRBD1 (7 bases). This CDR3 contains 17 residues. The V end lost 6 bases, the J end lost 6 bases, and 23 bases lay between the germline ends. The V gene's germline CDR1 is SNHLY and CDR2 FYNNEI.

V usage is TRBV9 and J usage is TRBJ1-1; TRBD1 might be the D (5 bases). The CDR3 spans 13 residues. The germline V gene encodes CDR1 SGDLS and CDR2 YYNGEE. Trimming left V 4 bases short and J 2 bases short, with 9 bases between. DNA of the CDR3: TGTGCCAGCAGCAAAGACAGCAACACTGAAGCTTTCTTT. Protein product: CASSKDSNTEAFF. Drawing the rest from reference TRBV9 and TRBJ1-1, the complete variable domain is DSGVTQTPKHLITATGQRVTLRCSPRSGDLSVYWYQQSLDQGLQFLIQYYNGEERAKGNILERFSAQQFPDLHSELNLSSLELGDSALYFCASSKDSNTEAFFGQGTRLTVV.

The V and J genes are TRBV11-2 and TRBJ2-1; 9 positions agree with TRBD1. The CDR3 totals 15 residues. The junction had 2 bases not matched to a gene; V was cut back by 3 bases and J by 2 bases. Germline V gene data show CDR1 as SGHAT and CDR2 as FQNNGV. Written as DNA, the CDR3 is TGTGCCAGCAGCTTCGACAGGGGGGCCTACAATGAGCAGTTCTTC. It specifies CASSFDRGAYNEQFF.

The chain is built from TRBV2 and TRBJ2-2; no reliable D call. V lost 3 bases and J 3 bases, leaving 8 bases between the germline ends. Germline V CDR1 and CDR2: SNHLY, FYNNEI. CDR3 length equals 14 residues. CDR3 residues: CASSDGLYTGELFF. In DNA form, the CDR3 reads TGTGCCAGCAGTGACGGTCTCTACACCGGGGAGCTGTTTTTT.

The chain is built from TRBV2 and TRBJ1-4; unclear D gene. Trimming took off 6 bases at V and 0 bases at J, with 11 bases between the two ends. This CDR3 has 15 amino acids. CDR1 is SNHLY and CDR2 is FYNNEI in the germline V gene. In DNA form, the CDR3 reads TGTGCCAGCAGAATTCAGCGAACAACTAATGAAAAACTGTTTTTT. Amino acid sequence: CASRIQRTTNEKLFF.

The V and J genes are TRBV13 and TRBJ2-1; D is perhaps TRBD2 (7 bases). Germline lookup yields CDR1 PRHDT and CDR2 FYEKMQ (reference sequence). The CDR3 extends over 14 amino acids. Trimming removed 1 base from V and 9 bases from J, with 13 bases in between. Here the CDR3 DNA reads TGTGCCAGCAGCTTAGTCCAGGGAGGGGGTGAGCAGTTCTTC. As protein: CASSLVQGGGEQFF.

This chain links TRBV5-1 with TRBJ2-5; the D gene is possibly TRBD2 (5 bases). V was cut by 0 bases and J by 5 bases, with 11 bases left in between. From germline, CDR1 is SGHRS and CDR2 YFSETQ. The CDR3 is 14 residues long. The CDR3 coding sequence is TGCGCCAGCAGCTTGGGAGGGCCGCAGGAGACCCAGTACTTC. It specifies CASSLGGPQETQYF.